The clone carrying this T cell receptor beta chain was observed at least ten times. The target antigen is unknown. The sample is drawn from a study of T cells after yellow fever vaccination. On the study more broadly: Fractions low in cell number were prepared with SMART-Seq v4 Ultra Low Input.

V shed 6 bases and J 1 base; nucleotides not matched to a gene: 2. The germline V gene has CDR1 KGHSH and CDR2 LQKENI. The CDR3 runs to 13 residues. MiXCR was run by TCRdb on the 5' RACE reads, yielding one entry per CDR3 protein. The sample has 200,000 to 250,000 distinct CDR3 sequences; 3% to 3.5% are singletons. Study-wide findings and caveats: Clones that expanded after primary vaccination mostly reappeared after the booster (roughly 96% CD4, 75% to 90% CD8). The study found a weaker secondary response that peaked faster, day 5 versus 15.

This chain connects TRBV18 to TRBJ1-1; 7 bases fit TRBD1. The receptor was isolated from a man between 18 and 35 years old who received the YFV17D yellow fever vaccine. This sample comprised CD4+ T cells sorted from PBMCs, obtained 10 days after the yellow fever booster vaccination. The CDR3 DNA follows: TGTGCCAGCTCGGGACAGACGAACACTGAAGCTTTCTTT. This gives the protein CASSGQTNTEAFF.